The subject of this entry is one TCR beta chain. Its matching antigen is unknown. This specimen belongs to a study of Ad26.COV2.S vaccination and SARS-CoV-2 variants. About the research overall: By the intramuscular route, Ad26.COV2.S was given once, or twice 56 days apart. Regarding the study as a whole: Reported post-vaccination CD8+ and CD4+ T cell responses to spike showed substantial breadth.

Germline V gene lookup returns CDR1 SGHDT and CDR2 YYEEEE. The CDR3 loop spans 18 amino acids. The germline V and J ends were trimmed by 3 bases and 3 bases, with 24 bases remaining between them. Treatment meaning: 15 to 20 received Ad26.COV2.S at low or high dose, single or two shots; 5 received placebo; per-sample allocation not given. The samples date from day 63 after the first vaccine or placebo injection. An Ad26 vector that expressed Wuhan-strain SARS-CoV-2 spike constituted the vaccine. Some clones are missing from TCRdb's copy, which holds only in-frame ones; the method was immunoSEQ multiplex PCR. This sample has 380,000 or so clones, with under 90% found just once.

This specimen consisted of peripheral blood, obtained in a trial of Ad26.COV2.S vaccine versus placebo. This sequence originates from a person aged 18-65 years who received the Ad26.COV2.S COVID-19 vaccine or a placebo. V is TRBV5-6 and J is TRBJ1-2, with a weak D call TRBD1 (6 bases). The CDR3 DNA reads TGTGCCAGCAGCTCCGGCACCGGAGGACAGCGAGGGTACTATGGCTACACCTTC. It specifies CASSSGTGGQRGYYGYTF.